The following is a TCR beta chain sequence with its context. This receptor's antigen is unknown. Qualities for individual bases were not recorded, and no much larger clone is one base off. CDR1 KGHDR and CDR2 SFDVKD are derived from the germline V gene. The V and J ends are trimmed by 2 bases and 2 bases, leaving 12 bases between them. Inclusive of the bounding cysteine and phenylalanine, the CDR3 is 16 residues long. Only the CDR3 portion is preserved as DNA: 48 bases, with reading frame beginning at the first base. These data are taken from a study of blood T cells in healthy people across ages (dated by TCRdb to between 2015 and 2016). About the investigation overall: In model experiments, roughly one uniquely barcoded TCR beta cDNA molecule per two T cells was captured by template switching. Four age groups were formed from the donors: young (average 16 years), middle-aged (approximately 39), aged (over 55) and long-lived (roughly 88). The study analyzed two additional independent replicas of 1 million unique cDNA reads from the same blood draw for two donors, one aged 18 to 29 and one aged 80 or older. To avoid experimental bias, donors of different ages were distributed randomly across sequencing lanes. The study measured age-related changes in TCR beta repertoire diversity using deep sequencing normalized with unique cDNA molecular identifiers. Points the paper makes about the study in general: Total diversity estimates from one million sequenced T cells were considered lower bounds and underestimates. Observed TCR beta diversity correlated strongly with the percentage of naive T cells measured by flow cytometry. Compared with the aged group, the long-lived group had more naive CD4+ T cells, fewer expanded clones and increased TCR diversity, suggesting age selection. The CMV infection status of donors was not known, potentially confounding age-related changes in expanded clonotypes. Conclusive comparison of naive and antigen-experienced compartments was prevented by the profiling of bulk unsorted PBMCs. Observed TCR beta diversity per million T cells fell roughly linearly with age, and a significant reduction was already apparent by age approximately 40.

To prepare the library, 5' RACE was applied. Sequencing was carried out with an Illumina HiSeq 2500. The second PCR ran for about 6 to 12 cycles and used a J-beta primer mix along with a sample-barcoded 5' primer. A template-switch 5' adaptor carrying 12 random nucleotides introduced a unique molecular identifier onto each TCR beta cDNA molecule. Each sample yielded at least 3 million CDR3-containing paired-end reads. First-strand cDNA synthesis was performed from all RNA using the Mint cDNA synthesis kit, with priming by a TRBC-specific oligonucleotide. All cDNA was treated with uracil-DNA glycosylase and then went through a first 18-cycle PCR with the universal primers M1SS and BC2_uni_R. The authors' pipeline ran thus. For normalization, 1 million high-quality reads, each with a distinct molecular identifier, were randomly selected from each sample. Instead of being binned into consensus sequences, reads with shared molecular identifiers were discarded. CDR3 identification, clonotype clustering and error correction used MiTCR with a Q25 quality threshold and the strictest error-elimination algorithm. Lower-bound total TCR beta diversity was estimated with a nonparametric unseen species model using Euler transformation. The public sequencing data were trimmed at Q25 with fastp and processed into clonotypes with MiXCR by TCRdb, which kept only in-frame beta chains. Every distinct CDR3 protein forms one entry, paired with its most common genes and DNA. TCRdb, not the authors, supplied the V and J calls. Recorded for this sample are roughly 1,800,000 distinct CDR3 sequences; around 50% of them occurred a single time. The top ten hold 2% to 2.5% of the sample.

Systemically healthy Caucasian individuals from Russia, some 38 in total and aged about 6 to 100 years, were included as donors. Each donor gave ten milliliters of peripheral blood, drawn into EDTA-treated Vacutainer tubes. Ficoll-Paque density-gradient centrifugation was used to isolate PBMCs, with at least 7 million per sample. Trizol reagent was used to extract total RNA from the PBMCs, yielding at least 6 micrograms per sample. For every donor, flow cytometry on a PBMC aliquot measured the percentage of naive CD45RAhigh/CD27high T cells. The chain links TRBV24-1 with TRBJ2-1, with TRBD1 as a weak D call on 7 bases. Specimen: blood. This TCR was sampled from a woman aged 40 to 50 in good health. DNA sequence: TGTGCCACCAGTGATTGGGGGGACAGACCCTACAATGAGCAGTTCTTC. This translates into CATSDWGDRPYNEQFF.